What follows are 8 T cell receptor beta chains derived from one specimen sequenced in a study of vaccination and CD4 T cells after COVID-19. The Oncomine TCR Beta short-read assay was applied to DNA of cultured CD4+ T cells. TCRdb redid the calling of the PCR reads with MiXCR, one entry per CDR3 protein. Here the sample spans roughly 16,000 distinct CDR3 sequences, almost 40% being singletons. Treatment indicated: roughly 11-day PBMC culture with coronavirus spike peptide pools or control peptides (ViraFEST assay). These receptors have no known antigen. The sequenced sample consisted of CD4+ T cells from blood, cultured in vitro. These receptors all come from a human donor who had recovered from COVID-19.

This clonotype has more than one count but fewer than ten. The CDR3 is CATLPMSDGRAYSNQPQHF. The CDR3 region has the DNA TGTGCCACCCTCCCAATGAGTGACGGGCGCGCCTATAGCAATCAGCCCCAGCATTTT. V and J are TRBV6-1 and TRBJ1-5; D is unclear. CDR3 length equals 19 residues. Trimming removed 10 bases from V and 0 bases from J, with 28 bases in between. Germline V gene lookup returns CDR1 MNHNS and CDR2 SASEGT.

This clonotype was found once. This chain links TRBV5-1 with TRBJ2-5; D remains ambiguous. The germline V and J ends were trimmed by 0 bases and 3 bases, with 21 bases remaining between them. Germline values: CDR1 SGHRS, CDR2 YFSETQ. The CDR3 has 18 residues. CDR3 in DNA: TGCGCCAGCAGCTTGGCTACGCTGTTAGAGGTGGCAGAAGAGACCCAGTACTTC. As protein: CASSLATLLEVAEETQYF.

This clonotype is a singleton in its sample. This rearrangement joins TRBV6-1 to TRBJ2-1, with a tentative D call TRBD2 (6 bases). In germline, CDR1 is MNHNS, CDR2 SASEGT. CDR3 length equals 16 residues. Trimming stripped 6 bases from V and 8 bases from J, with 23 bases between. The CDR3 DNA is TGTGCCAGCAGCTCCCGCCCGGGACTGGGATACGATGAGCAGTTCTTC. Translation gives CASSSRPGLGYDEQFF.

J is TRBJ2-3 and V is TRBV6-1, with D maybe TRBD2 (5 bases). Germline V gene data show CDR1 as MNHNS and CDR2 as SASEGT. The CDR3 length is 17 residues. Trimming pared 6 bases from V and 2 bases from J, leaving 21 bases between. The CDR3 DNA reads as TGTGCCAGCAGCCAGACTCGGTCTCGACGGGACACAGATACGCAGTATTTT. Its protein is CASSQTRSRRDTDTQYF.

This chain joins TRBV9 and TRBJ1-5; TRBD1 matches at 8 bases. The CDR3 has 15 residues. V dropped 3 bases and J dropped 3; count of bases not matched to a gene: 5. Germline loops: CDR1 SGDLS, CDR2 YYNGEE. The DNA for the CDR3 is TGTGCCAGCAGCGCCGGGGACAGGCTCAATCAGCCCCAGCATTTT. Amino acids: CASSAGDRLNQPQHF.

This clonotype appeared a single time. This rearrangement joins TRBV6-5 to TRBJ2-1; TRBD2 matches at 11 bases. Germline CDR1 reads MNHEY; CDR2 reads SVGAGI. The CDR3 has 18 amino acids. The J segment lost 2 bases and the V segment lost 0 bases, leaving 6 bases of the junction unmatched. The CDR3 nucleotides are TGTGCCAGCAGTTACTCGGCTAGCGGGAGGTCGGCCTACAATGAGCAGTTCTTC. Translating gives CASSYSASGRSAYNEQFF.

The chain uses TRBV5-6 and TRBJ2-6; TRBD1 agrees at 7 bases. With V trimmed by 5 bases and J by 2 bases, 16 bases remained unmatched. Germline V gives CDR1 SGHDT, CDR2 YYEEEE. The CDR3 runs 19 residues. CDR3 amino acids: CASSRQGQGPETGANVLTF. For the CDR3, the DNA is TGTGCCAGCAGTAGACAGGGTCAAGGCCCTGAGACTGGGGCCAACGTCCTGACTTTC. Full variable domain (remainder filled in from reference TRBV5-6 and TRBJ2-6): DAGVTQSPTHLIKTRGQQVTLRCSPKSGHDTVSWYQQALGQGPQFIFQYYEEEERQRGNFPDRFSGHQFPNYSSELNVNALLLGDSALYLCASSRQGQGPETGANVLTFGAGSRLTVL.

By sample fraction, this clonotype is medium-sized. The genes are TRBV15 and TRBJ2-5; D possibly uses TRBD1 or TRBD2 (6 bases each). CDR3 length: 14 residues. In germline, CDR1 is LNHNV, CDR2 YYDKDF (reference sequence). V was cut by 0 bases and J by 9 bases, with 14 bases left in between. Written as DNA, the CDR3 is TGTGCCACCAGCAGAGATACGGGGGCCCGGCCCCAGTACTTC. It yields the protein CATSRDTGARPQYF.